A selection of T cell receptor beta chains follows, all from one sample in a study of OX40 agonist ivuxolimab in advanced cancers. The repertoire was sequenced with immunoSEQ multiplex PCR; TCRdb's copy has only in-frame clones and lacks some. Of tens of thousands of clones in the sample, about 80% were seen once. Source: CD4+ or CD8+ T cells sorted from blood, taken in a trial of the OX40 agonist ivuxolimab. Receptor source: an adult with an advanced solid tumor such as melanoma, head and neck, liver or kidney cancer. Both conserved end residues are part of each CDR3. The order of the fields is clone size, J gene, V gene, D gene, CDR3 DNA, CDR3 protein. The D gene is left open where the match is weak. Rows give clone size only sometimes, using once, few, many, or a class for an expanded clone.

clone_size: NA
j_call: TRBJ1-5
v_call: TRBV19
d_call: NA
cdr3_nt: TGTGCCAGTACCACCGGTAGCGGGGCCCAGCATTTT
cdr3_aa: CASTTGSGAQHF

clone_size: NA
j_call: TRBJ1-4
v_call: TRBV19
d_call: TRBD1
cdr3_nt: TGTGCCAGTAACCGGGACAGGGAACAGGAAAAACTGTTTTTT
cdr3_aa: CASNRDREQEKLFF

clone_size: NA
j_call: TRBJ2-7
v_call: TRBV5-8
d_call: NA
cdr3_nt: TGTGCCAGCAGCTTGACCCCGTACGAGCAGTACTTC
cdr3_aa: CASSLTPYEQYF

clone_size: NA
j_call: TRBJ2-1
v_call: TRBV4-2
d_call: NA
cdr3_nt: TGTGCCAGCAGCCAAGACATGGAGGGAGGGGGTGAGCAGTTCTTC
cdr3_aa: CASSQDMEGGGEQFF

clone_size: medium-sized
j_call: TRBJ1-2
v_call: TRBV25-1
d_call: NA
cdr3_nt: TGTGCCAGCAGGAGGGGGGGGCCAAATGGCTACACCTTC
cdr3_aa: CASRRGGPNGYTF

clone_size: few
j_call: TRBJ2-2
v_call: TRBV27
d_call: NA
cdr3_nt: TGTGCCAGCAGTTTATCGAGGAACACCGGGGAGCTGTTTTTT
cdr3_aa: CASSLSRNTGELFF

clone_size: NA
j_call: TRBJ1-1
v_call: TRBV9
d_call: NA
cdr3_nt: TGTGCCAGCAGCGTAACAGGGCTGAACACTGAAGCTTTCTTT
cdr3_aa: CASSVTGLNTEAFF

clone_size: once
j_call: TRBJ2-7
v_call: TRBV18
d_call: NA
cdr3_nt: TGTGCCAGCTCACCATGGGCGGACTCCTACGAGCAGTACTTC
cdr3_aa: CASSPWADSYEQYF

clone_size: NA
j_call: TRBJ2-5
v_call: TRBV28
d_call: NA
cdr3_nt: TGTGCCAGCAGTCCCTCAGCGGGTTTGCGAGAGACCCAGTACTTC
cdr3_aa: CASSPSAGLRETQYF

clone_size: once
j_call: TRBJ2-3
v_call: TRBV6-5
d_call: NA
cdr3_nt: TGTGCCAGCAGTAGAAAAGGACCAGGGGACACGCAGTATTTT
cdr3_aa: CASSRKGPGDTQYF

clone_size: NA
j_call: TRBJ2-2
v_call: TRBV19
d_call: TRBD1
cdr3_nt: TGTGCCAGTAGTAAACAGGGGGCGACCACCGGGGAGCTGTTTTTT
cdr3_aa: CASSKQGATTGELFF

clone_size: NA
j_call: TRBJ1-1
v_call: TRBV11-2
d_call: TRBD1
cdr3_nt: TGTGCCAGCAGCTTAGTAACAGGGGGTGAAGCTTTCTTT
cdr3_aa: CASSLVTGGEAFF

clone_size: NA
j_call: TRBJ1-5
v_call: TRBV5-1
d_call: TRBD1
cdr3_nt: TGCGCCAGCAGACCCGGGACAGCGGATCAGCCCCAGCATTTT
cdr3_aa: CASRPGTADQPQHF

clone_size: NA
j_call: TRBJ2-5
v_call: TRBV19
d_call: TRBD1
cdr3_nt: TGTGCCAGTAGTTGGGGACAGGGAAAAGAGACCCAGTACTTC
cdr3_aa: CASSWGQGKETQYF

clone_size: NA
j_call: TRBJ1-2
v_call: TRBV25-1
d_call: TRBD1
cdr3_nt: TGTGCCAGCAGTGACCCTCGGGACAGGTCGAGCTACACCTTC
cdr3_aa: CASSDPRDRSSYTF

clone_size: NA
j_call: TRBJ1-2
v_call: TRBV28
d_call: NA
cdr3_nt: TGTGCCAGCAGTTTTCGGGGACCCTATGGCTACACCTTC
cdr3_aa: CASSFRGPYGYTF

clone_size: NA
j_call: TRBJ1-1
v_call: TRBV29-1
d_call: NA
cdr3_nt: TGCAGCGCTACGAAACAGAGCGTGGCTGAAGCTTTCTTT
cdr3_aa: CSATKQSVAEAFF

clone_size: NA
j_call: TRBJ1-2
v_call: TRBV19
d_call: NA
cdr3_nt: TGTGCCAGTAGCACCACCGGGACACCTCTCTATGGCTACACCTTC
cdr3_aa: CASSTTGTPLYGYTF

clone_size: NA
j_call: TRBJ2-3
v_call: TRBV9
d_call: NA
cdr3_nt: TGTGCCAGCAGCGTAGTAGGATCTAGCACAGATACGCAGTATTTT
cdr3_aa: CASSVVGSSTDTQYF

clone_size: NA
j_call: TRBJ1-2
v_call: TRBV6-1
d_call: NA
cdr3_nt: TGTGCCAGCAGTCCGTACTACGACAGCTCCTATGGCTACACCTTC
cdr3_aa: CASSPYYDSSYGYTF

clone_size: few
j_call: TRBJ1-5
v_call: TRBV2
d_call: TRBD1
cdr3_nt: TGTGCCAGCAGTTACCAGGGGGCCGAACAGCCCCAGCATTTT
cdr3_aa: CASSYQGAEQPQHF

clone_size: NA
j_call: TRBJ2-3
v_call: TRBV6-1
d_call: TRBD2
cdr3_nt: TGTGCCAGCGTTTCTGTAAGCGGGGCAGATACGCAGTATTTT
cdr3_aa: CASVSVSGADTQYF

clone_size: NA
j_call: TRBJ2-5
v_call: TRBV14
d_call: NA
cdr3_nt: TGTGCCAGCAGCCAAGATGTCTATCAAGAGACCCAGTACTTC
cdr3_aa: CASSQDVYQETQYF

clone_size: NA
j_call: TRBJ1-6
v_call: TRBV27
d_call: NA
cdr3_nt: TGTGCCAGCAGCGTAGAGGTTAATTCACCCCTCCACTTT
cdr3_aa: CASSVEVNSPLHF

clone_size: NA
j_call: TRBJ1-3
v_call: TRBV5-6
d_call: NA
cdr3_nt: TGTGCCAGCAGCTTGGAAGGGAAGGGCTCTGGAAACACCATATATTTT
cdr3_aa: CASSLEGKGSGNTIYF

clone_size: NA
j_call: TRBJ1-6
v_call: TRBV4-1
d_call: NA
cdr3_nt: TGCGCCAGCAGCCAAGATGGTTATTCACCCCTCCACTTT
cdr3_aa: CASSQDGYSPLHF

clone_size: once
j_call: TRBJ2-1
v_call: TRBV6-1
d_call: NA
cdr3_nt: TGTGCCACCCGGTGGGGGTTGGATGAGCAGTTCTTC
cdr3_aa: CATRWGLDEQFF

clone_size: NA
j_call: TRBJ2-3
v_call: TRBV7-3
d_call: TRBD1
cdr3_nt: TGTGCCAGCAGCTTAACGCGGGACAGGGGGCAAGATACGCAGTATTTT
cdr3_aa: CASSLTRDRGQDTQYF

clone_size: NA
j_call: TRBJ2-5
v_call: TRBV4-1
d_call: TRBD2
cdr3_nt: TGCGCCAGCAGTCCCGGGACTAGCGGGGGGGCAAGGGAGACCCAGTACTTC
cdr3_aa: CASSPGTSGGARETQYF

clone_size: NA
j_call: TRBJ1-4
v_call: TRBV30
d_call: TRBD1
cdr3_nt: TGTGCCTGGAAGACAGGGGTGCGGGAAAAACTGTTTTTT
cdr3_aa: CAWKTGVREKLFF

clone_size: NA
j_call: TRBJ1-5
v_call: TRBV19
d_call: NA
cdr3_nt: TGTGCCAGTACGACGGGCGGCAGACTAGATCAGCCCCAGCATTTT
cdr3_aa: CASTTGGRLDQPQHF

clone_size: NA
j_call: TRBJ2-1
v_call: TRBV10-3
d_call: NA
cdr3_nt: TGTGCCATCAGTGACAAAGCCAATGAGCAGTTCTTC
cdr3_aa: CAISDKANEQFF

clone_size: NA
j_call: TRBJ1-6
v_call: TRBV7-9
d_call: NA
cdr3_nt: TGTGCCAGCAGCTTGGGCCAGGGTCCTAATTCACCCCTCCACTTT
cdr3_aa: CASSLGQGPNSPLHF

clone_size: NA
j_call: TRBJ1-2
v_call: TRBV6-1
d_call: NA
cdr3_nt: TGTGCCAGCAGTGAGGGACTAATAGGAGGCTACACCTTC
cdr3_aa: CASSEGLIGGYTF

clone_size: NA
j_call: TRBJ1-5
v_call: TRBV19
d_call: TRBD1
cdr3_nt: TGTGCCAGTAGCAGAAATCAGGGGGGCAATCAGCCCCAGCATTTT
cdr3_aa: CASSRNQGGNQPQHF

clone_size: NA
j_call: TRBJ1-2
v_call: TRBV6-5
d_call: NA
cdr3_nt: TGTGCCAGCAGTTACGGTCGGCAGGGCTACACCTTC
cdr3_aa: CASSYGRQGYTF

clone_size: few
j_call: TRBJ2-1
v_call: TRBV5-1
d_call: NA
cdr3_nt: TGCGCCAGCAGCTTGGCGCCCGCCTTTCAGTCCGGAGGGAATGAGCAGTTCTTC
cdr3_aa: CASSLAPAFQSGGNEQFF

clone_size: NA
j_call: TRBJ2-1
v_call: TRBV30
d_call: NA
cdr3_nt: TGTGCCTGGAGTACAGGGAGTTCCTACAATGAGCAGTTCTTC
cdr3_aa: CAWSTGSSYNEQFF

clone_size: NA
j_call: TRBJ1-3
v_call: TRBV7-9
d_call: NA
cdr3_nt: TGTGCCAGCAGCCCTTCGACGACTGGAAACACCATATATTTT
cdr3_aa: CASSPSTTGNTIYF

clone_size: NA
j_call: TRBJ1-1
v_call: TRBV6-6
d_call: NA
cdr3_nt: TGTGCCAGCAGTGAGTTCCAGGGCTTGGGCACTGAAGCTTTCTTT
cdr3_aa: CASSEFQGLGTEAFF

clone_size: NA
j_call: TRBJ1-6
v_call: TRBV6-1
d_call: NA
cdr3_nt: TGTGCCAGCAGTGGTACAGGGCCACCCCTCCACTTT
cdr3_aa: CASSGTGPPLHF

clone_size: NA
j_call: TRBJ1-1
v_call: TRBV7-9
d_call: TRBD1
cdr3_nt: TGTGCCAGCAGCTCGGACAGGGGCGCACCAACGAGGGCTGAAGCTTTCTTT
cdr3_aa: CASSSDRGAPTRAEAFF

clone_size: NA
j_call: TRBJ2-3
v_call: TRBV5-1
d_call: NA
cdr3_nt: TGCGCCAGCAGCTCAGGGGAAAGGGCAGATACGCAGTATTTT
cdr3_aa: CASSSGERADTQYF

clone_size: NA
j_call: TRBJ1-4
v_call: TRBV21-1
d_call: NA
cdr3_nt: TGTGCCAGCAGCACCAAAGACAGGGAAGGCGAAAAACTGTTTTTT
cdr3_aa: CASSTKDREGEKLFF

clone_size: NA
j_call: TRBJ1-2
v_call: TRBV20-1
d_call: NA
cdr3_nt: TGCAGTGCTAACCGATTGTATGGCTACACCTTC
cdr3_aa: CSANRLYGYTF

clone_size: NA
j_call: TRBJ2-3
v_call: TRBV27
d_call: NA
cdr3_nt: TGTGCCAGCAGTCCCCGAGCAGATACGCAGTATTTT
cdr3_aa: CASSPRADTQYF

clone_size: NA
j_call: TRBJ2-2
v_call: TRBV5-8
d_call: NA
cdr3_nt: TGTGCCAGCAGCTTGGCCATTAGAGGGATCGGGGAGCTGTTTTTT
cdr3_aa: CASSLAIRGIGELFF

clone_size: NA
j_call: TRBJ1-1
v_call: TRBV9
d_call: NA
cdr3_nt: TGTGCCAGCAGCGAGCGTTGGGGGGGCACTGAAGCTTTCTTT
cdr3_aa: CASSERWGGTEAFF

clone_size: NA
j_call: TRBJ1-2
v_call: TRBV29-1
d_call: NA
cdr3_nt: TGCAGCGTACAACAGGCTTCTTATGGCTACACCTTC
cdr3_aa: CSVQQASYGYTF

clone_size: NA
j_call: TRBJ2-2
v_call: TRBV19
d_call: TRBD2
cdr3_nt: TGTGCCAGTAGTATAGATCTGGCTAGCGGGGGGGTCACCGGGGAGCTGTTTTTT
cdr3_aa: CASSIDLASGGVTGELFF

clone_size: NA
j_call: TRBJ1-1
v_call: TRBV19
d_call: NA
cdr3_nt: TGTGCCAGTAGCTGGATGGAGATGCAGGAAGCTTTCTTT
cdr3_aa: CASSWMEMQEAFF

clone_size: NA
j_call: TRBJ1-1
v_call: TRBV7-6
d_call: NA
cdr3_nt: TGTGCCAGCAGCTTAGCCGGGGCTGAAGCTTTCTTT
cdr3_aa: CASSLAGAEAFF

clone_size: few
j_call: TRBJ1-2
v_call: TRBV6-1
d_call: NA
cdr3_nt: TGTGCCAGCAGTGAAGCTTGGCAAAACTATGGCTACACCTTC
cdr3_aa: CASSEAWQNYGYTF